This T cell receptor beta chain derives from a study of blood T cell repertoires in COVID-19. Study-level background: Whether acute or convalescent, the COVID-19 samples came from the United States, Italy and Spain. Sources were T cells, B-cell-depleted T cells, or PBMCs; the material itself was cDNA or gDNA.

Authors' processing steps: Amplification of reference gene primers provided the estimated nucleated cell counts. Some clones are missing from TCRdb's copy, which holds only in-frame ones; the method was immunoSEQ multiplex PCR. The D gene and trimming were derived from the DNA, and the V and J assignments and clone size from that table. Altogether 140,000 or so clones are present, roughly 86% being singletons, with the ten largest covering nearly 0.95%. This CDR3 is 14 amino acids long. Trimming cost V 0 bases and J 2 bases, with 7 bases left between them. Germline V lookup: CDR1 MDHEN, CDR2 SYDVKM. Sample: peripheral blood. The sequence derives from a woman between 50 and 59 years old with acute or convalescent COVID-19. The chain combines TRBV28 with TRBJ1-2, with D possibly TRBD1 on 5 matching bases. CDR3 sequence reads: CASSLWDTNYGYTF. The DNA of the CDR3 is TGTGCCAGCAGTTTATGGGACACGAACTATGGCTACACCTTC.